This TCR beta chain was captured in a study of PD-1 blockade in classical Hodgkin lymphoma. Sequenced by immunoSEQ multiplex PCR; TCRdb stores in-frame clones only, minus some. Among more than 30,000 clones listed, 88% were seen once. Time point in this sample: newly diagnosed, previously untreated cHL patient sample. Magnetic negative selection served to purify CD4+ T cells out of PBMCs that had been thawed. Germline V gene data show CDR1 as MNHNS and CDR2 as SASEGT. V lost 2 bases and J 8 bases, leaving 6 bases between the germline ends. The CDR3 sequence is 11 residues long. This receptor was identified in a human donor with classical Hodgkin lymphoma. The specimen sequenced was CD4+ T cells from blood. This rearrangement joins TRBV6-1 to TRBJ1-2, with unresolved D. The CDR3 loop reads CASSEFKGYTF. The CDR3 nucleotides read TGTGCCAGCAGTGAATTTAAAGGCTACACCTTC.